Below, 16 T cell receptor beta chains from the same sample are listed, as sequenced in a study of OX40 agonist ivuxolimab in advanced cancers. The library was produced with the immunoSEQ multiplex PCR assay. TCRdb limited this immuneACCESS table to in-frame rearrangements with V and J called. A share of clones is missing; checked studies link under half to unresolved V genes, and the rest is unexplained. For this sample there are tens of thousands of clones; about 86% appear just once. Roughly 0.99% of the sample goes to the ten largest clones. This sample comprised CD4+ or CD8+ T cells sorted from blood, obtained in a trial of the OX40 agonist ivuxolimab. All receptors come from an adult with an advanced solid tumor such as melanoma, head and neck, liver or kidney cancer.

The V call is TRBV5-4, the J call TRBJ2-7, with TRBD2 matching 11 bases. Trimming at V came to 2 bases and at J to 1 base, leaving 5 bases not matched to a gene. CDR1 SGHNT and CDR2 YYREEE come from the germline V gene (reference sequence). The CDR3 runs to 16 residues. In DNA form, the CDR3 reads TGTGCCAGCAGCTTTGTTAGCGGGGGGGCGTCCTACGAGCAGTACTTC. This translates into CASSFVSGGASYEQYF. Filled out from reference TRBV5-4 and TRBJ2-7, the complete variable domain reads ETGVTQSPTHLIKTRGQQVTLRCSSQSGHNTVSWYQQALGQGPQFIFQYYREEENGRGNFPPRFSGLQFPNYSSELNVNALELDDSALYLCASSFVSGGASYEQYFGPGTRLTVT.

CDR3 nucleotide sequence: TGTGCCAGCTCACCACCCTCGGCCTCGTCCCATTCACCCCTCCACTTT. Translating gives CASSPPSASSHSPLHF. The chain has TRBV18 and TRBJ1-6; D is unclear. Germline CDR1 KGHSH, CDR2 LQKENI. V was cut by 0 bases and J by 8 bases, with 14 bases left in between. The CDR3 contains 16 residues. The complete variable domain, with remaining parts taken from reference TRBV18 and TRBJ1-6, reads NAGVMQNPRHLVRRRGQEARLRCSPMKGHSHVYWYRQLPEEGLKFMVYLQKENIIDESGMPKERFSAEFPKEGPSILRIQQVVRGDSAAYFCASSPPSASSHSPLHFGNGTRLTVT.

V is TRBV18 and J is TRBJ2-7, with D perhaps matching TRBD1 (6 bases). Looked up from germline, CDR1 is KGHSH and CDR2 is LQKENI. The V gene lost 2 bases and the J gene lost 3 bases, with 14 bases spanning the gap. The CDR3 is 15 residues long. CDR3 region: CASSPMGHLGYEQYF. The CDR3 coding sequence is TGTGCCAGCTCACCAATGGGACACTTAGGCTACGAGCAGTACTTC.

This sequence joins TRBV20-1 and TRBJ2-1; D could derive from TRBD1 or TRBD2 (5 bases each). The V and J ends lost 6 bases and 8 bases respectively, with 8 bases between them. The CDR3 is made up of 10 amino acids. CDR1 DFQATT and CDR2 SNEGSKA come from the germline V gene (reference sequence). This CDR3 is CSAGTDEQFF. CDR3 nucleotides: TGCAGTGCGGGGACGGATGAGCAGTTCTTC.

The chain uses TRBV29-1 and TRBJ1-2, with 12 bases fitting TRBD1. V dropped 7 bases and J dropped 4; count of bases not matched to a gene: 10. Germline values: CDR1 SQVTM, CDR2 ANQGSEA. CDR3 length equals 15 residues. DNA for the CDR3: TGCAGCGCTTGGGACGGGACAGGGGGCCGCTATGGCTACACCTTC. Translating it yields CSAWDGTGGRYGYTF.

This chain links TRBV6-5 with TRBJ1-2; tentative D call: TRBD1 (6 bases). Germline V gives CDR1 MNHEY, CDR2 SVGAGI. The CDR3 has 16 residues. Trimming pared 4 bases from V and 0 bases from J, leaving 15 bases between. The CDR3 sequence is CASSSPDRTANYGYTF. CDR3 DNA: TGTGCCAGCAGTTCCCCCGACAGGACTGCTAACTATGGCTACACCTTC.

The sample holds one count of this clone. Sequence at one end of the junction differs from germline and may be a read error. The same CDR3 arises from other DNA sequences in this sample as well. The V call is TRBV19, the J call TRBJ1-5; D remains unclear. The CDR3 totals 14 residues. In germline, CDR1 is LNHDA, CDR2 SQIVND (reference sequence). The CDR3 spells CASSDRHSNQPQHF. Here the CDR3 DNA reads TGTGCCAGTAGCGATAGACACAGCAATCAGCCCCAGCACTTT.

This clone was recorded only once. As DNA, the CDR3 is TGCGCCAGCAGGCCCGGGGCCAGCTCTGGAAACACCATATATTTT. Its protein is CASRPGASSGNTIYF. This chain uses TRBV10-2 with TRBJ1-3, with D possibly being TRBD1 (5 bases). The germline gives CDR1 WSHSY, CDR2 SAAADI. The CDR3 is made up of 15 amino acids. V lost 6 bases to trimming and J lost 0 bases, with 12 bases between them.

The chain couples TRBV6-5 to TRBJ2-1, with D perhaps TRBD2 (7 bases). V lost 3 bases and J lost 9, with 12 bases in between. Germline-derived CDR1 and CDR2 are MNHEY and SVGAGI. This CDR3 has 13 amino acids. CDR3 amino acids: CASSYMRGGEQFF. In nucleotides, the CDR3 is TGTGCCAGCAGTTATATGAGGGGGGGTGAGCAGTTCTTC.

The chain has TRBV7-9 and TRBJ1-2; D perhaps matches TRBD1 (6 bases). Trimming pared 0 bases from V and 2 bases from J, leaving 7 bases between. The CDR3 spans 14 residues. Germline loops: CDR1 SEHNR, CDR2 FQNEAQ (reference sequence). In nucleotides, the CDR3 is TGTGCCAGCAGCTTAGCCGGACAGAACTATGGCTACACCTTC. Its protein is CASSLAGQNYGYTF.

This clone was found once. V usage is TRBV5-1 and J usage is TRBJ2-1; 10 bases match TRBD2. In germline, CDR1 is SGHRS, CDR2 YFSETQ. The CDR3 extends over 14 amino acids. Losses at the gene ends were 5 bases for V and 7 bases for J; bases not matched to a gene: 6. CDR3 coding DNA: TGCGCCAGCAGAGTAGCGGGGGGCGTGAATGAGCAGTTCTTC. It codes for CASRVAGGVNEQFF.

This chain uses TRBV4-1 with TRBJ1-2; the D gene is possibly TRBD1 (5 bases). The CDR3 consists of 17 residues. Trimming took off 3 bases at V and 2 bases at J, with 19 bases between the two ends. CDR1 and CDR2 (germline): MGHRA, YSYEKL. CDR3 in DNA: TGCGCCAGCAGCCATGGCTCAGGTGGCAGGGAAAACTATGGCTACACCTTC. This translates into CASSHGSGGRENYGYTF.

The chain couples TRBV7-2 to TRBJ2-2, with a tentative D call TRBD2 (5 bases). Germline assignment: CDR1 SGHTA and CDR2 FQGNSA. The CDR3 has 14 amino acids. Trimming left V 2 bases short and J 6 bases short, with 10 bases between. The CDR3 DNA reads TGTGCCAGCAGCTTATGGGAGTTCGCCGGGGAGCTGTTTTTT. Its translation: CASSLWEFAGELFF.

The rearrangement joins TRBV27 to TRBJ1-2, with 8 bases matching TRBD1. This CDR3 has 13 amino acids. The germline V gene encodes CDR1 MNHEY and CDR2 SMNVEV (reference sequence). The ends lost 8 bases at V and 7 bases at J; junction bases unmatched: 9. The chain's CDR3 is CASVPTGGSGYTF. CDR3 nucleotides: TGTGCCAGCGTACCAACAGGGGGAAGTGGCTACACCTTC.

The CDR3 loop is CASSLDRAGNQPQHF. In DNA form, the CDR3 reads TGTGCCAGCAGTTTAGACAGGGCGGGCAATCAGCCCCAGCATTTT. This sequence joins TRBV28 and TRBJ1-5, with 7 bases aligning to TRBD1. Unmatched junction bases numbered 3, after V lost 2 bases and J lost 2 bases. The germline V gene encodes CDR1 MDHEN and CDR2 SYDVKM. The CDR3 runs 15 residues.

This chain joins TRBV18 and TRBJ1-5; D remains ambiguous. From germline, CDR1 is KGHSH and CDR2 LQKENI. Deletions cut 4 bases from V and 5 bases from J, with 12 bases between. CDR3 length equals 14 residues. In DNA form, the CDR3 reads TGTGCCAGCTCACGGACCGCGATAGATCAGCCCCAGCATTTT. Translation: CASSRTAIDQPQHF. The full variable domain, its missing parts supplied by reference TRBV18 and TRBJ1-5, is NAGVMQNPRHLVRRRGQEARLRCSPMKGHSHVYWYRQLPEEGLKFMVYLQKENIIDESGMPKERFSAEFPKEGPSILRIQQVVRGDSAAYFCASSRTAIDQPQHFGDGTRLSIL.